This T cell receptor beta chain was obtained from a study of tumor-infiltrating lymphocytes in primary liver carcinoma. Germline DNA was also extracted, and blood RNA derived from unsorted whole blood. The V end lost 7 bases, the J end lost 0 bases, and 10 bases lay between the germline ends. The CDR3 extends over 14 amino acids. TCR beta cDNA was reverse-transcribed from around 0.55 ug of total RNA. The reaction used a constant-region primer and ProtoScript II reverse transcriptase. A slightly modified ARM-PCR protocol with three nested multiplex PCR rounds produced these TCR beta libraries. TRBV1-TRBV30 forward primers paired with a C-beta reverse primer were used in the first two PCR rounds, which ran roughly 9 cycles each. TCRdb used MiXCR to reprocess the multiplex PCR reads, holding one entry per CDR3 protein. The sample has hundreds of thousands of distinct CDR3 sequences, around 50% seen once; the top ten hold approximately 17%.

A word on this clonotype: As the CDR3 is not closed by the conserved phenylalanine or tryptophan, this likely results from a read error.

The chain employs TRBV12-3 or TRBV12-4 and TRBJ2-1; D is undetermined. This clonotype was obtained from a young woman with primary liver carcinoma and hepatitis B virus infection. The source material was peripheral blood. The CDR3 bases are TGTGCCAGCACAGTCCCTAGCTCCTACAATGAGCAGTTCTTA. Amino acid sequence: CASTVPSSYNEQFL.